This TCR beta chain was captured in a study of T cell repertoires in cytomegalovirus infection. Study-level background: It was the public TCR beta signatures that indicated both CMV infection and matching HLA type. Study-level results: Cumulative frequency (of public TCR beta family members) identified carriers of CMV plus the relevant HLA. What dominated the ex vivo response were HLA-C-restricted CMV-specific TCR beta clonotypes.

The CDR3 totals 19 residues. Germline V gene data show CDR1 as MNHNS and CDR2 as SASEGT. V gave up 0 bases and J gave up 0 bases; unmatched junction bases: 9. There are a few counts of this clonotype. Its target is not known. In TCRdb, the reads were re-called with MiXCR into one record per CDR3 protein. The sample includes roughly 990,000 distinct CDR3 sequences, about a third seen only once; the top ten take about an eighth. The sequence derives from a human donor in good health (CMV status not recorded). Some clones in this sample may be carry-over from other donors' samples. V gene TRBV6-1 combines with J gene TRBJ2-1, with TRBD2 matching over 9 bases. Sequencing used cultured CD8+ T cells from PBMCs, obtained from culture after CMV antigen stimulation. This CDR3 reads CASSEARGGAGNSYNEQFF. The CDR3 nucleotides read TGTGCCAGCAGTGAAGCGCGGGGGGGAGCGGGGAACTCCTACAATGAGCAGTTCTTC.